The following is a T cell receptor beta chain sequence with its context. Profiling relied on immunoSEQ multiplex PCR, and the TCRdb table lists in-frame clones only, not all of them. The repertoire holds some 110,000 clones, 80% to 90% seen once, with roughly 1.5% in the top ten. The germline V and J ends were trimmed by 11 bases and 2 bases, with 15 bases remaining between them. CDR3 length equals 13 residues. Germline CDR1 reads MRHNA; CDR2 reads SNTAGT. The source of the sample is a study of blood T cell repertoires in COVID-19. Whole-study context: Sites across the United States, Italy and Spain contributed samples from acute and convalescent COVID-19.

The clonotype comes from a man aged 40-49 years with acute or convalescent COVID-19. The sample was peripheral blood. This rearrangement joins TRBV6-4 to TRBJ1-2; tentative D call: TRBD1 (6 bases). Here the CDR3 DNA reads TGTGCCCGTGGGGACACAACCAACTATGGCTACACCTTC. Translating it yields CARGDTTNYGYTF.